These 25 T cell receptor beta chains were all obtained from the same sample, sequenced in a study of T cells in Graves' hyperthyroidism and ophthalmopathy. Amplified TCR beta CDR3 regions came from RNA transcripts. With the HTBI primer set, the TCR CDR3 went through a first round of RT-PCR. TCRdb reanalysed the multiplex PCR reads using MiXCR and keeps one entry per CDR3 protein. The profile shows 350,000 to 400,000 distinct CDR3 sequences, under 20% of them singletons. Sequencing input: blood. These TCRs come from a man between 18 and 35 years old with Graves' ophthalmopathy.

This clonotype was counted only a few times. The chain links TRBV5-6 to TRBJ1-3; a possible D gene is TRBD1 (5 bases). CDR1 SGHDT and CDR2 YYEEEE come from the germline V gene. The CDR3 extends over 15 amino acids. Between the trimmed V and J ends, which lost 7 bases and 0 bases, there was a span of 14 bases. CDR3 amino acids: CASGRSGPSGNTIYF. The CDR3 nucleotides are TGTGCCAGCGGGCGGTCGGGACCCTCTGGAAACACCATATATTTT.

This clonotype was observed a few times. The chain couples TRBV19 to TRBJ1-1; D is unclear. The V gene's germline CDR1 is LNHDA and CDR2 SQIVND (reference sequence). Trimming removed 6 bases from V and 1 base from J, with 12 bases in between. The CDR3 totals 14 residues. The CDR3 bases are TGTGCCAGTAGCCCTGAGGAGGGGAACACTGAAGCTTTCTTT. This gives the protein CASSPEEGNTEAFF. The variable domain in full, with the rest retrieved from reference TRBV19 and TRBJ1-1, is DGGITQSPKYLFRKEGQNVTLSCEQNLNHDAMYWYRQDPGQGLRLIYYSQIVNDFQKGDIAEGYSVSREKKESFPLTVTSAQKNPTAFYLCASSPEEGNTEAFFGQGTRLTVV.

This sequence joins TRBV18 and TRBJ2-1, with D possibly matching TRBD2 (7 bases). CDR3 length: 18 amino acids. Germline loops: CDR1 KGHSH, CDR2 LQKENI. The V end was cut by 2 bases, the J end by 3 bases, with 20 bases between. The chain's CDR3 is CASSPSGRGGASYNEQFF. CDR3 DNA sequence: TGTGCCAGCTCACCATCAGGGAGGGGGGGGGCCAGCTACAATGAGCAGTTCTTC.

This chain joins TRBV5-4 and TRBJ2-1, with 8 bases fitting TRBD1. Germline lookup yields CDR1 SGHNT and CDR2 YYREEE (reference sequence). CDR3 size: 13 residues. The junction had 2 bases not matched to a gene; V was cut back by 3 bases and J by 6 bases. CDR3 in amino acids: CASSYDRGNEQFF. CDR3 bases: TGTGCCAGCAGCTATGACAGGGGCAATGAGCAGTTCTTC.

At least ten counts were recorded for this clonotype. J is TRBJ2-1 and V is TRBV7-3; the D gene is possibly TRBD2 (6 bases). This CDR3 is built from 13 residues. The V and J ends lost 1 base and 10 bases respectively, with 11 bases between them. Germline CDR1 SGHTA, CDR2 FQGTGA. The DNA for the CDR3 is TGTGCCAGCAGCTTAATACGCGCGGGGGAGCAGTTCTTC. Its translation: CASSLIRAGEQFF.

The chain employs TRBV5-1 and TRBJ1-2, with 7 positions matching TRBD1. J gave up 2 bases and V 2 bases, and 21 bases lay outside the gene matches. Germline lookup yields CDR1 SGHRS and CDR2 YFSETQ. The CDR3 has 20 amino acids. CDR3 sequence reads: CASSLSSPHRNRGQNYGYTF. The CDR3 nucleotides read TGCGCCAGCAGCTTATCTTCGCCCCACCGGAATCGGGGACAGAACTATGGCTACACCTTC. The variable domain in full, completed from reference TRBV5-1 and TRBJ1-2, reads KAGVTQTPRYLIKTRGQQVTLSCSPISGHRSVSWYQQTPGQGLQFLFEYFSETQRNKGNFPGRFSGRQFSNSRSEMNVSTLELGDSALYLCASSLSSPHRNRGQNYGYTFGSGTRLTVV.

This chain links TRBV9 with TRBJ1-2, with unresolved D. The CDR3 runs to 14 residues. Germline loops: CDR1 SGDLS, CDR2 YYNGEE. V was cut by 2 bases and J by 2 bases, with 10 bases left in between. The CDR3 bases are TGTGCCAGCAGCGTTCCGGCGGGGAACTATGGCTACACCTTC. Its protein is CASSVPAGNYGYTF.

In this sample, this clonotype turned up a few times. CDR3 sequence (DNA): TGTGCCAGCAGTCTTGCCAACGACGGTCTTACGCAGTATTTT. Translating gives CASSLANDGLTQYF. The chain combines TRBV12-3 or TRBV12-4 with TRBJ2-3; D is ambiguous. V lost 5 bases and J lost 8, with 17 bases in between. This CDR3 spans 14 amino acids.

The genes are TRBV2 and TRBJ1-6, with a weak D call TRBD1 (5 bases). The germline CDR1 and CDR2 sequences are SNHLY and FYNNEI. V was clipped by 6 bases and J by 6 bases, with 12 bases between them. The length of the CDR3 is 14 residues. The CDR3 DNA reads as TGTGCCAGCAGAGGAGACAGCTTTAATTCACCCCTCCACTTT. Translation gives CASRGDSFNSPLHF.

This clonotype was observed many times. The V call is TRBV27, the J call TRBJ2-7; D is undetermined. The V and J ends lost 5 bases and 2 bases respectively, with 13 bases between them. The CDR3 covers 14 residues. The germline CDR1 and CDR2 sequences are MNHEY and SMNVEV (reference sequence). The CDR3 DNA reads TGTGCCAGCAGTGAAAGTAGTACTACCTACGAGCAGTACTTC. This codes for CASSESSTTYEQYF.

The chain combines TRBV3-1 with TRBJ2-5; perhaps TRBD2 as D (7 bases). Germline V CDR1 and CDR2: LGHDT, YNNKEL (reference sequence). The CDR3 extends over 15 amino acids. Trimming left V 0 bases short and J 6 bases short, with 14 bases between. The CDR3 reads CASSQDGGLGQTQYF. CDR3 coding DNA: TGTGCCAGCAGCCAAGACGGGGGGCTAGGGCAGACCCAGTACTTC.

Many counts were recorded for this clonotype. The chain carries TRBV27 and TRBJ2-7, with unresolved D. Between the trimmed V and J ends, which lost 8 bases and 1 base, there was a span of 15 bases. The CDR3 is 14 amino acids. Germline assignment: CDR1 MNHEY and CDR2 SMNVEV (reference sequence). This chain's CDR3 is CASVGRSESYEQYF. The DNA of the CDR3 is TGTGCCAGCGTCGGACGGTCAGAATCCTACGAGCAGTACTTC.

The sample holds a few counts of this clonotype. CDR3 DNA: TGTGCCAGCAGCACGGGACAGGGTGGCTCTGGGGCCAACGTCCTGACTTTC. Its translation is CASSTGQGGSGANVLTF. J is TRBJ2-6 and V is TRBV7-8; 9 bases fit TRBD1. With 5 bases clipped from V and 0 bases from J, the junction kept 5 bases outside the gene matches. Per the germline V gene, CDR1 is SGHVS and CDR2 is FQNEAQ. This CDR3 is 17 amino acids long.

The gene calls are TRBV20-1 and TRBJ2-1; 8 bases agree with TRBD1. V was pared by 3 bases and J by 4 bases, with 5 bases of the junction left unmatched. The CDR3 consists of 14 residues. Per germline, CDR1 DFQATT and CDR2 SNEGSKA (reference sequence). In DNA, the CDR3 is TGCAGTGCTAGCAGACAGGGGACATACAATGAGCAGTTCTTC. Encoded protein: CSASRQGTYNEQFF.

This clonotype showed up just a few times. J is TRBJ2-5 and V is TRBV5-8; D not certain. The CDR3 is 14 amino acids. Deletions cut 2 bases from V and 2 bases from J, with 10 bases between. CDR1 and CDR2 from the germline V gene are SGHTS and YDEGEE. The CDR3 nucleotides are TGTGCCAGCAGCTTTCGTCGGGTACAAGAGACCCAGTACTTC. As protein: CASSFRRVQETQYF.

This clonotype was detected a few times. The V gene is TRBV6-6, the J gene TRBJ2-3, with 8 bases that match TRBD2. V was pared by 0 bases and J by 3 bases, with 5 bases of the junction left unmatched. The CDR3 covers 16 residues. Germline CDR1 MNHNY, CDR2 SVGAGI (reference sequence). CDR3 DNA: TGTGCCAGCAGTTACTCACGGGGGGGCAGAACAGATACGCAGTATTTT. Its protein product is CASSYSRGGRTDTQYF.

This clonotype was found once. The chain recombines TRBV12-3 or TRBV12-4 with TRBJ2-7; 15 nucleotides line up with TRBD2. The CDR3 is 17 residues long. V shed 7 bases and J 2 bases; nucleotides not matched to a gene: 9. The CDR3 nucleotides are TGTGCCAGCACCGGAGGGACTAGCGGGAGGAGGGCCTACGAGCAGTACTTC. Its translation: CASTGGTSGRRAYEQYF.

The V gene is TRBV7-3, the J gene TRBJ2-7; 12 bases are shared with TRBD1. CDR1 and CDR2 from the germline V gene are SGHTA and FQGTGA. The length of the CDR3 is 16 residues. Trimming at V came to 5 bases and at J to 4 bases, leaving 9 bases not matched to a gene. CDR3 sequence (DNA): TGTGCCAGCAGCCCCGCCGGGACAGGGGGCACGTACGAGCAGTACTTC. It encodes CASSPAGTGGTYEQYF.

The chain links TRBV9 to TRBJ1-1; D is possibly TRBD1 (5 bases). The germline gives CDR1 SGDLS, CDR2 YYNGEE. This CDR3 contains 14 residues. V lost 10 bases and J lost 6, with 22 bases in between. CDR3 residues: CAGTPGGGIAEAFF. The CDR3 bases are TGTGCCGGCACCCCGGGGGGTGGGATCGCTGAAGCTTTCTTT.

This clonotype was observed many times. This chain connects TRBV7-9 to TRBJ2-7, with a tentative D call TRBD2 (5 bases). Germline V gives CDR1 SEHNR, CDR2 FQNEAQ (reference sequence). Trimming cost V 2 bases and J 2 bases, with 10 bases left between them. This CDR3 has 14 residues. The CDR3 is CASSLRGPTYEQYF. In DNA, the CDR3 is TGTGCCAGCAGCTTAAGAGGGCCTACCTACGAGCAGTACTTC.

Written as DNA, the CDR3 is TGTGCCAGCAAAACCGAGGTATTTAGCTACACCTTC. Residues: CASKTEVFSYTF. The J gene is TRBJ1-2, the V gene TRBV28; D not resolved. From germline, CDR1 is MDHEN and CDR2 SYDVKM. CDR3 length: 12 residues. V was clipped by 7 bases and J by 9 bases, with 15 bases between them.

This clonotype has ten or more counts. The CDR3 nucleotides read TGTGCCAGCAGTTATACGACAGGGGGCGATTTCAGGGGCTATGGCTACACCTTC. Residues: CASSYTTGGDFRGYGYTF. This chain joins TRBV6-1 and TRBJ1-2; 10 bases map to TRBD1. The CDR3 totals 18 residues. Losses at the gene ends were 5 bases for V and 4 bases for J; bases not matched to a gene: 16. Germline CDR1 and CDR2: MNHNS and SASEGT.

This clonotype was picked up many times. The chain joins TRBV7-8 to TRBJ2-3; D is unresolved. The CDR3 length is 11 residues. V was pared by 7 bases and J by 6 bases, with 8 bases between. Germline V gene sequence: CDR1 SGHVS, CDR2 FQNEAQ. The CDR3 reads CASTLTDTQYF. The DNA of the CDR3 is TGTGCCAGCACCTTGACGGATACGCAGTATTTT.

There are many counts of this clonotype. The chain combines TRBV7-3 with TRBJ2-5, with D hard to call. Germline CDR1 is SGHTA and CDR2 is FQGTGA. The CDR3 runs to 16 residues. V lost 5 bases and J lost 1, with 17 bases in between. CDR3 sequence reads: CASSQTGPHPQETQYF. CDR3 in DNA: TGTGCCAGCAGCCAAACCGGGCCCCACCCCCAAGAGACCCAGTACTTC.

The table lists this clonotype with many counts. The chain couples TRBV10-3 to TRBJ1-1, with D hard to call. This CDR3 comprises 12 residues. CDR1 is ENHRY and CDR2 is SYGVKD in the germline V gene. Trimming took 10 bases from V and 3 from J, leaving 12 bases between them. CDR3 amino acids: CATATVDTEAFF. The CDR3 DNA follows: TGTGCCACCGCGACTGTGGACACTGAAGCTTTCTTT.